This is a list of T cell receptor beta chains from one sample in a study of regulatory T cells in long-lasting Graves disease. Via MiXCR, TCRdb re-called the multiplex PCR reads, giving one row per CDR3 protein. The table shows hundreds of thousands of distinct CDR3 sequences, with 13% occurring only once. The sample also formed part of further work on T cells in Graves' hyperthyroidism and ophthalmopathy.

Here the sequenced sample was peripheral blood mononuclear cells (PBMCs), taken at new diagnosis, from a patient treated with antithyroid drugs. These receptors originate from a man aged 30 to 45 with Graves disease. The CDR3 runs from the conserved cysteine through the conserved F or W. The D gene is left open where the match is weak. Only some rows state a clone size, as once, few, many or a class for expanded clones.

d_call,cdr3_length,v_call,j_call,clone_size,cdr3_aa,cdr3_nt
.,14,TRBV6-5,TRBJ2-5,many,CASSYSRSQETQYF,TGTGCCAGCAGTTACTCGCGCTCCCAAGAGACCCAGTACTTC
TRBD1,16,TRBV5-1,TRBJ1-6,few,CASSQDRALRNSPLHF,TGCGCCAGCAGCCAAGACAGGGCTTTGAGGAATTCACCCCTCCACTTT
TRBD2,16,TRBV3-1,TRBJ2-5,.,CASSHGLADFQETQYF,TGTGCCAGCAGCCATGGACTAGCGGACTTTCAAGAGACCCAGTACTTC
.,14,TRBV16,TRBJ2-1,many,CASSQLTSGNEQFF,TGTGCCAGCAGCCAACTAACCTCAGGGAATGAGCAGTTCTTC
TRBD1,17,TRBV2,TRBJ1-2,many,CASTGRDRGRVHYGYTF,TGTGCCAGCACCGGTCGGGACAGGGGGCGGGTTCACTATGGCTACACCTTC
.,13,TRBV6-1,TRBJ2-5,.,CASGLPSRETQYF,TGTGCCAGCGGTCTTCCCTCGCGAGAGACCCAGTACTTC
TRBD2,17,TRBV5-1,TRBJ2-7,few,CASSLGRRGTSGHEQYF,TGCGCCAGCAGCTTGGGACGGCGTGGGACTAGCGGCCACGAGCAGTACTTC
TRBD1,13,TRBV6-1,TRBJ1-2,few,CASGGQGVVSYTF,TGTGCCAGCGGGGGACAGGGGGTAGTTAGCTACACCTTC
.,13,TRBV30,TRBJ1-3,many,CAWSVPGINTIYF,TGTGCCTGGAGTGTACCGGGGATCAACACCATATATTTT
.,11,TRBV20-1,TRBJ2-1,.,CSAPDYVEQFF,TGCAGTGCTCCCGACTACGTTGAGCAGTTCTTC
TRBD1,13,TRBV5-6,TRBJ1-1,many,CASSTGGRYEAFF,TGTGCCAGCAGCACAGGGGGCCGGTATGAAGCTTTCTTT
.,16,TRBV12-3/TRBV12-4,TRBJ1-5,.,CASSDRGEGGNQPQHF,TGTGCCAGCAGTGACCGAGGGGAGGGCGGCAATCAGCCCCAGCATTTT